A selection of T cell receptor beta chains follows, all from one sample in a study of blood T cell repertoires in COVID-19. Profiling relied on immunoSEQ multiplex PCR, and the TCRdb table lists in-frame clones only, not all of them. Of around 250,000 clones listed, over 70% are singletons. The specimen was peripheral blood. The receptors stem from a man at least 80 years old with acute or convalescent COVID-19. Each CDR3 is given with its conserved first and last residue.

V: TRBV5-1; CDR3: CASSLNRQGGSGELFF
V: TRBV3-1/TRBV3-2; CDR3: CASSLQGVTQYF
V: TRBV27; CDR3: CASSDYSGRTANEQFF
V: TRBV11-2; CDR3: CASSLETGRFTGELFF
V: TRBV6-6; CDR3: CASSYSTGDTEAFF
V: TRBV23-1; CDR3: CASSQSRQSNQPQHF
V: TRBV29-1; CDR3: CSASQGPYEQYF
V: TRBV27; CDR3: CASRVKANTEAFF
V: TRBV19; CDR3: CASTLAGDVDTQYF
V: TRBV14; CDR3: CASSPRTGRGTEAFF
V: TRBV4-1; CDR3: CASSQGTGGGHEQYF
V: TRBV18; CDR3: CASSTKQGKNTEAFF
V: TRBV28; CDR3: CASSSPRDYRRETQYF
V: TRBV7-2; CDR3: CASSLRTGRGAQETQYF
V: TRBV7-9; CDR3: CASSLVVGRFTGELFF
V: TRBV7-2; CDR3: CASSLGRNSFNYGYTF
V: TRBV19; CDR3: CASLRAGGNTGELFF
V: TRBV5-8; CDR3: CASSLVGPGELFF
V: TRBV6-5; CDR3: CASRIDRGQSYEQYF
V: TRBV9; CDR3: CASSVLAGERTDTQYF
V: TRBV6-5; CDR3: CASITGGAGDEKLFF
V: TRBV19; CDR3: CASSMRSVTLNEQFF
V: TRBV19; CDR3: CASSTLLGANVLTF
V: TRBV5-4; CDR3: CASSPGGQGATEAFF
V: TRBV6-5; CDR3: CASTPTPAFREQYF
V: TRBV29-1; CDR3: CSVTPAGRTYEQYF
V: TRBV28; CDR3: CASLGSAPRTHEQYF
V: TRBV18; CDR3: CASSKAGNEKLFF
V: TRBV12-3/TRBV12-4; CDR3: CASSLGTEAEAFF
V: TRBV6-5; CDR3: CASGLAGVYQETQYF
V: TRBV4-1; CDR3: CASSQIPGGANTGELFF
V: TRBV3-1/TRBV3-2; CDR3: CASSRSSGGETQYF
V: TRBV5-8; CDR3: CASSLGGGTYGYTF
V: TRBV5-1; CDR3: CASSLEVEGSEAFF
V: TRBV9; CDR3: CASRDGLARDNEQFF